One and the same sample provided the 3 T cell receptor beta chains below, sequenced in a study of blood T cell repertoires in COVID-19. The assay was immunoSEQ multiplex PCR, and TCRdb's table has in-frame clones only and misses some. The sample lists roughly 150,000 clones, about 81% seen once, with around 7.8% in the top ten. The sequenced material came from PBMCs or T cells enriched from blood (not recorded which). These receptor sequences come from a man between 50 and 59 years old who had recovered from COVID-19.

The V call is TRBV24-1, the J call TRBJ1-2, with 7 bases lining up with TRBD1. V shed 4 bases and J 4 bases; nucleotides not matched to a gene: 2. The CDR3 has 13 residues. Germline V CDR1 and CDR2: KGHDR, SFDVKD. The CDR3 nucleotides are TGTGCCACCAGTGACCGGACAGGCTATGGCTACACCTTC. It codes for CATSDRTGYGYTF.

The rearrangement links TRBV3-1 (or the pseudogene TRBV3-2) to TRBJ1-1; 7 bases fit TRBD1. V gave up 4 bases and J gave up 0 bases; unmatched junction bases: 14. Germline CDR1 is LGHDT and CDR2 is YNNKEL (reference sequence). The CDR3 extends over 18 amino acids. CDR3 in DNA: TGTGCCAGCAGCCCTCACGGGAACAGGGGCAGTTTGAACACTGAAGCTTTCTTT. The encoded protein is CASSPHGNRGSLNTEAFF.

J is TRBJ1-1 and V is TRBV11-3; 7 nucleotides agree with TRBD1. The CDR3 sequence is 14 residues long. Germline V CDR1 and CDR2: SGHNT, YENEEA. The J segment lost 3 bases and the V segment lost 5 bases, leaving 6 bases of the junction unmatched. The CDR3 nucleotides are TGTGCCAGCAGCGGGAGACAGGGATACACTGAAGCTTTCTTT. This codes for CASSGRQGYTEAFF.